This T cell receptor beta chain appears in the sequencing data of a study of T cell responses to AZD1222 COVID-19 vaccine (dated by TCRdb to about 2021). For the wider study: Because spike-specific TCR depth and breadth did not differ between the two schedules, AZD1222 recipients who got a second dose at roughly 4 weeks were pooled with those who got a second dose at roughly 12 weeks. TCR sequencing was performed for 230 to 250 trial participants, of whom about 210 were given two doses of AZD1222 and some 26 were given two doses of MenACWY control vaccine. Trial participants were enrolled into age subgroups of 18-55, 56-69 and 70-plus years, which contained about 150, 27 and 61 TCR-sequenced participants, respectively. General study outcomes and caveats: Spike-specific TCR breadth and depth rose significantly after two AZD1222 doses compared with day 0 and with MenACWY recipients. Because no day 14 peak-response samples were available, repertoires were characterized only after the peak T cell response. In the small 56-69-year group, the increase in depth fell short of significance, most likely because of low power. The vaccine-associated CD4 TCRs covered the entire spike protein, and the dominant responses fell in regions 160-218 and 743-854. Most participants were white British and females outnumbered males, and the authors suggested that clonal diversity may have been underestimated. Nearly half of unique spike-specific TCRs reportedly recognized epitopes outside regions mutated in the B.1.351 and B.1.1.7 variants. Only a handful of AZD1222 recipients were SARS-CoV-2 seropositive at baseline, limiting conclusions about previously exposed vaccinees.

The intended sense of this specimen's time point label: baseline before first vaccination. Vaccinee samples were obtained from the UK trials COV001 and COV002, which included a single-blind randomized controlled phase 2/3 trial of AZD1222 (ChAdOx1 nCoV-19) in healthy adults. For TCRbeta chain sequencing, PBMC samples from trial participants were taken at day 0 and at day 28 after the second dose. Comments on this clone: Its antigen is still unknown. Qualities for individual bases were not recorded, and no much larger clone is one base off.

The CDR3 spans 11 residues, from the cysteine through the phenylalanine. The read is trimmed to its CDR3 DNA, 33 bases read in frame from base 1. V loses 0 bases, J loses 10 bases, and the germline ends lie 8 bases apart. CDR1 and CDR2 are read off the germline V gene (reference sequence) as DFQATT and SNEGSKA. The CDR3 regions of human TCRbeta chains were analyzed by immunosequencing. In the authors' own workflow: Repertoire TCRs were checked for matches against a reference library of SARS-CoV-2-specific TCRs that had been generated using the MIRA antigen-specificity platform. Breadth meant the fraction of unique TCRs that were SARS-CoV-2-associated, whereas depth meant the fraction of total T cells that were SARS-CoV-2-associated. Using the MIRA data, each spike-specific TCR was mapped to the spike region that the TCR reacts to and placed in a CD4 or CD8 class. Log10-transformed breadth and depth values were compared by one-way ANOVA with Sidak's multiple comparisons tests. What TCRdb holds here is the immuneACCESS table cut down to in-frame rearrangements. Part of the clones is not present; checked against another copy, under half of the missing clones reflect an unresolved V gene, and the others are unexplained. That table furnishes V, J and clone size, whereas the DNA furnished D and trimming. Recorded for this sample are over 95,000 clones; 80% to 90% of them occurred a single time. The top ten hold roughly an eighth of the sample.

This receptor was taken from an adult in good health. The receptor chain draws on TRBV20-1 and TRBJ2-3; the D gene identity is not certain. The source was peripheral blood, collected on day 0 of AZD1222 vaccination. CDR3 loop: CSARDYPSQYF. The nucleotides read TGCAGTGCTAGAGATTATCCGTCGCAGTATTTT.